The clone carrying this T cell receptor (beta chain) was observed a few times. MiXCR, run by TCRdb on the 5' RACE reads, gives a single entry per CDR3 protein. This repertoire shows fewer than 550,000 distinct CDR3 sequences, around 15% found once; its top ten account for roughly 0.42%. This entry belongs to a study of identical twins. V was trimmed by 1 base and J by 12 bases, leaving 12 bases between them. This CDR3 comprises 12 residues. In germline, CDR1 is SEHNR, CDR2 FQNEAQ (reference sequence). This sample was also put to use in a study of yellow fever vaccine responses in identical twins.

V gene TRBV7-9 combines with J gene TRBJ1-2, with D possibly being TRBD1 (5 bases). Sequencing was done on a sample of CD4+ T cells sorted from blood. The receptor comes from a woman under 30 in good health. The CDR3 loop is CASSLDQGPNTF. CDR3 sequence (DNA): TGTGCCAGCAGCTTAGACCAGGGCCCGAACACCTTC.